The entry below describes one T cell receptor (beta chain). Antigen unknown. The CDR3 totals 16 residues. The germline V gene has CDR1 SGHTA and CDR2 FQGTGA. The trim removed 5 bases at V and 2 bases at J, leaving 8 bases unmatched. Sequenced by immunoSEQ multiplex PCR; TCRdb stores in-frame clones only, minus some. The table has thousands of clones, about 32% seen once. The data belong to a study of Tregs in tolerant kidney transplant recipients. After 6 to 7 days with irradiated graft donor PBMCs, CFSE-labeled recipient PBMCs were FACS-sorted. General study results and limits: Few patients were studied, so findings need validation in larger groups. This study did not directly address biological reproducibility. For some patients, primers changed over time, blocking nucleotide-level comparison.

The sequenced sample was CD8+ T cells from blood cultured with allogeneic cells, obtained before the transplant. The rearrangement uses TRBV7-3 and TRBJ2-7, with 11 bases lining up with TRBD1. This clonotype originated in a human patient who received a combined kidney and bone marrow transplant. CDR3: CASSPSPGQGAYEQYF. CDR3 nucleotides: TGTGCCAGCAGCCCGTCCCCGGGACAGGGGGCCTACGAGCAGTACTTC.